The sequence of this TCR beta chain was determined in a study of T cell repertoires in cytomegalovirus infection. Across the whole study: CMV epitopes that were recently identified and HLA-C-restricted were used alongside well-studied HLA-B-restricted ones. It was the public TCR beta signatures that indicated both CMV infection and matching HLA type. Overall study results and limits: Identification of carriers of CMV plus the relevant HLA was achieved through cumulative public TCR beta family frequency. Predominance within the ex vivo response was attributable to HLA-C-restricted CMV-specific TCR beta clonotypes.

V shed 0 bases, J shed 3 bases, and the junction held 3 bases outside the gene matches. The CDR3 covers 16 residues. Germline CDR1 and CDR2: LNHNV and YYDKDF (reference sequence). A word on this clonotype: As yet, its antigen is unknown.

TCRdb called the reads again in MiXCR, with one record for every CDR3 protein. The sample holds a few hundred thousand distinct CDR3 sequences; 40% are singletons and the top ten take about 48%. This chain connects TRBV15 to TRBJ1-1; TRBD1 aligns across 11 bases. This specimen was cultured PBMCs, taken from culture after CMV antigen stimulation. The clonotype originates from a human donor in good health (CMV status not recorded). Some clones in this sample may be carry-over from other donors' samples. In DNA, the CDR3 is TGTGCCACCAGCAGAGATCAGGGACAGGGGGACACTGAAGCTTTCTTT. This translates into CATSRDQGQGDTEAFF.